This T cell receptor (beta chain) was observed in a study of beta chain features in type 1 diabetes. Study context: The samples had around 100 million sorted cells examined in all. General study results and limits: Moderately but significantly shorter TCRB CDR3s were found in Type 1 diabetes patients in all four CD4+ subsets.

Blood was collected once per donor into heparin, averaging roughly 120 mL. CD4+ cells of the naive, central memory, regulatory and stem cell-like memory types were sorted via CD45RO/CCR7/CD25/CD127/CD95/CD27. Post-sort purity exceeded 95% for all sorted populations. Regarding this clone: Antigen: not known.

The whole isolated RNA underwent reverse transcription, so sequencing captured expressed TCRB transcripts. Assay: immunoSEQ multiplex PCR; the TCRdb copy retains only in-frame clones and omits some. The table has more than 300,000 clones, around a tenth seen once. The specimen was central memory CD4+ T cells from blood. The receptor was isolated from a man aged 25-45 years with type 1 diabetes.

CDR3 region: CASSLAATSGSYEQYF. As DNA, the CDR3 is TGTGCCAGCAGCTTAGCGGCCACTAGCGGTTCCTACGAGCAGTACTTC. V and J are TRBV7-8 and TRBJ2-7; 8 bases align to TRBD2. In germline, CDR1 is SGHVS, CDR2 FQNEAQ. This CDR3 region has 16 residues. The ends lost 0 bases at V and 1 base at J; junction bases unmatched: 5.